A single sample is the source of the 27 T cell receptor beta chains below, sequenced in a study of long-term antiretroviral therapy in people with HIV (dated by TCRdb to between 2020 and 2023). The immunoSEQ hsTCRB v3.0 assay was used at survey level resolution to sequence the TRB variable region. TCRdb took this table from immuneACCESS and kept in-frame rearrangements with V and J called. Such tables lack part of the clones; where checked against another copy, unresolved V genes explain under half of the gap, and the rest is unexplained. Present in this sample are roughly 30,000 clones, 70% to 90% of which were seen just once. Of the sample, roughly 3.5% falls within the top ten clones. The source was unsorted PBMCs, collected 0.8 years before starting antiretroviral therapy. The receptors come from a man aged 18 to 29 with HIV.

This chain connects TRBV5-1 to TRBJ2-3, with D possibly called TRBD1 or TRBD2 (5 bases each). CDR3 length: 12 amino acids. Looked up from germline, CDR1 is SGHRS and CDR2 is YFSETQ. Trimming pared 7 bases from V and 4 bases from J, leaving 10 bases between. The CDR3 spells CASLGTADTQYF. The CDR3, as DNA: TGCGCCAGCCTAGGGACGGCAGATACGCAGTATTTT.

The V gene is TRBV4-2, the J gene TRBJ2-1; D gene uncertain. The germline CDR1 and CDR2 sequences are LGHNA and YNFKEQ. This CDR3 has 12 amino acids. V lost 4 bases and J lost 6, with 7 bases in between. In nucleotides, the CDR3 is TGTGCCAGCAGCCCTACGGGCAATGAGCAGTTCTTC. This encodes CASSPTGNEQFF.

This rearrangement joins TRBV5-5 to TRBJ2-7; TRBD1 matches at 7 bases. The CDR3 contains 15 residues. In germline, CDR1 is SGHKS, CDR2 YYEKEE (reference sequence). The J segment lost 0 bases and the V segment lost 4 bases, leaving 7 bases of the junction unmatched. CDR3 protein: CASSPIRDSSYEQYF. The CDR3 DNA reads as TGTGCCAGCAGCCCAATTCGGGACAGCTCCTACGAGCAGTACTTC.

The rearrangement joins TRBV27 to TRBJ2-1; the match to TRBD1 covers 10 bases. Trimming at V came to 2 bases and at J to 12 bases, leaving 13 bases not matched to a gene. Germline V gives CDR1 MNHEY, CDR2 SMNVEV (reference sequence). The CDR3 is 16 residues long. CDR3 region: CASSLGDSTGGAGQFF. The CDR3 bases are TGTGCCAGCAGTTTAGGGGATTCGACAGGGGGCGCAGGGCAGTTCTTC.

The genes are TRBV11-2 and TRBJ2-7; a possible D gene is TRBD2 (5 bases). This CDR3 is built from 14 residues. Germline V lookup: CDR1 SGHAT, CDR2 FQNNGV. Trimming cost V 1 base and J 5 bases, with 12 bases left between them. Here the CDR3 reads CASSLVSGIDEQYF. The CDR3 nucleotides read TGTGCCAGCAGCTTAGTGTCGGGAATAGACGAGCAGTACTTC. Looking up the rest from reference TRBV11-2 and TRBJ2-7 gives the full variable domain: EAGVAQSPRYKIIEKRQSVAFWCNPISGHATLYWYQQILGQGPKLLIQFQNNGVVDDSQLPKDRFSAERLKGVDSTLKIQPAKLEDSAVYLCASSLVSGIDEQYFGPGTRLTVT.

This clone was counted a single time. V gene TRBV4-1 combines with J gene TRBJ1-5, with TRBD1 matching 10 bases. From germline, CDR1 is MGHRA and CDR2 YSYEKL. This CDR3 has 15 amino acids. The J segment lost 9 bases and the V segment lost 3 bases, leaving 8 bases of the junction unmatched. The DNA of the CDR3 is TGCGCCAGCAGCCAGCCGGGACAGGGGAAGTGGCCCCAGCATTTT. Amino acids: CASSQPGQGKWPQHF.

A few counts support this clone. This chain uses TRBV19 with TRBJ1-1; D possibly corresponds to TRBD1 (5 bases). CDR3 length equals 14 residues. Germline CDR1 and CDR2: LNHDA and SQIVND (reference sequence). V was cut by 3 bases and J by 6 bases, with 14 bases left in between. The CDR3 sequence: CASSISRGVAEAFF. For the CDR3, the DNA is TGTGCCAGTAGTATTTCGAGGGGAGTCGCTGAAGCTTTCTTT.

This chain uses TRBV27 with TRBJ1-1; perhaps TRBD1 as D (5 bases). Between the trimmed V and J ends, which lost 3 bases and 5 bases, there was a span of 13 bases. The CDR3 extends over 14 amino acids. CDR1 and CDR2 (germline): MNHEY, SMNVEV (reference sequence). DNA for the CDR3: TGTGCCAGCAGTTTGGGACCAACGTGGACTGAAGCTTTCTTT. This translates into CASSLGPTWTEAFF.

This chain connects TRBV5-6 to TRBJ2-2; maybe TRBD1 (5 bases). The germline gives CDR1 SGHDT, CDR2 YYEEEE. The ends were cut back, 8 bases at V and 1 base at J, with 12 bases in the middle. This CDR3 contains 14 residues. Here the CDR3 reads CASKLGQNTGELFF. CDR3 in DNA: TGTGCCAGTAAACTGGGGCAGAACACCGGGGAGCTGTTTTTT.

This chain connects TRBV6-5 to TRBJ2-2; 8 positions match TRBD2. This CDR3 comprises 15 residues. The germline V gene has CDR1 MNHEY and CDR2 SVGAGI. The junction had 7 bases not matched to a gene; V was cut back by 8 bases and J by 2 bases. CDR3 region: CASSDGGANTGELFF. For the CDR3, the DNA is TGTGCCAGCTCTGACGGGGGGGCCAACACCGGGGAGCTGTTTTTT.

J is TRBJ2-2 and V is TRBV6-5; TRBD1 matches at 9 bases. Germline values: CDR1 MNHEY, CDR2 SVGAGI. CDR3 size: 13 residues. The V segment lost 6 bases and the J segment 4 bases; nucleotides outside the gene matches: 0. The CDR3 region has the DNA TGTGCCAGCAGGGACAGGGGCACCGGGGAGCTGTTTTTT. It yields the protein CASRDRGTGELFF.

The chain recombines TRBV13 with TRBJ2-7; 7 positions agree with TRBD2. The CDR3 totals 15 residues. CDR1 and CDR2 (germline): PRHDT, FYEKMQ (reference sequence). Losses at the gene ends were 4 bases for V and 2 bases for J; bases not matched to a gene: 8. Here the CDR3 reads CASSWRERGTYEQYF. The CDR3 nucleotides are TGTGCCAGCAGCTGGCGAGAGCGGGGCACCTACGAGCAGTACTTC.

This clone appeared a single time. This chain joins TRBV5-1 and TRBJ2-2; 9 bases fit TRBD1. The ends lost 0 bases at V and 7 bases at J; junction bases unmatched: 7. The CDR3 extends over 16 amino acids. Germline CDR1 SGHRS, CDR2 YFSETQ. CDR3 amino acids: CASSLVQGAFLGELFF. As DNA, the CDR3 is TGCGCCAGCAGCTTGGTACAGGGGGCTTTTCTCGGGGAGCTGTTTTTT. The full variable domain, its missing parts supplied by reference TRBV5-1 and TRBJ2-2, is KAGVTQTPRYLIKTRGQQVTLSCSPISGHRSVSWYQQTPGQGLQFLFEYFSETQRNKGNFPGRFSGRQFSNSRSEMNVSTLELGDSALYLCASSLVQGAFLGELFFGEGSRLTVL.

The gene calls are TRBV7-2 and TRBJ1-4; possibly TRBD1 for D (5 bases). V gave up 3 bases and J gave up 8 bases, with 13 bases separating them. CDR3 length: 14 amino acids. Germline V CDR1 and CDR2: SGHTA, FQGNSA. CDR3 nucleotide sequence: TGTGCCAGCAGCTTGTGGCAGGGCCAAGAAAAACTGTTTTTT. Translated, it gives CASSLWQGQEKLFF.

This chain links TRBV11-2 with TRBJ2-1; unclear D gene. The CDR3 covers 12 residues. The germline V gene encodes CDR1 SGHAT and CDR2 FQNNGV. V was pared by 4 bases and J by 7 bases, with 8 bases between. The CDR3 bases are TGTGCCAGCAGCTCCACCAATAATGAGCAGTTCTTC. It encodes CASSSTNNEQFF.

A word on this clone: Its ends do not fully match the called genes, so a read error is possible. J is TRBJ2-4 and V is TRBV4-3; D is uncertain. The CDR3 sequence is 10 residues long. Germline loops: CDR1 LGHNA, CDR2 YSLEER. CDR3 residues: CASSQDLFHF. For the CDR3, the DNA is TGCGCCAGCAGCCAAGATCTTTTCCACTTC.

This clone was counted a few times. The chain links TRBV7-6 to TRBJ2-1, with 11 bases fitting TRBD1. The trim removed 5 bases at V and 7 bases at J, leaving 4 bases unmatched. Germline V gene data show CDR1 as SGHVS and CDR2 as FNYEAQ. The CDR3 runs to 14 residues. This CDR3 is CASSHGQGANEQFF. The DNA for the CDR3 is TGTGCCAGCAGCCACGGACAGGGGGCGAATGAGCAGTTCTTC.

The chain combines TRBV6-5 with TRBJ1-5; 7 bases are a match to TRBD1. The CDR3 runs to 14 residues. Germline CDR1 reads MNHEY; CDR2 reads SVGAGI. V was pared by 5 bases and J by 4 bases, with 5 bases of the junction left unmatched. The DNA of the CDR3 is TGTGCCAGCAGTGTGACAGGGCGGAATCAGCCCCAGCATTTT. Amino acid sequence: CASSVTGRNQPQHF.

The chain is built from TRBV7-2 and TRBJ2-7; D call uncertain. The CDR3 has 12 residues. V lost 0 bases and J lost 6, with 6 bases in between. Germline V gene data show CDR1 as SGHTA and CDR2 as FQGNSA. The CDR3 DNA reads as TGTGCCAGCAGCTTAGCTGGGGTCGAGCAGTACTTC. It specifies CASSLAGVEQYF.

The chain is built from TRBV2 and TRBJ1-3; 8 bases fit TRBD1. Germline V CDR1 and CDR2: SNHLY, FYNNEI. J lost 4 bases, V lost 4 bases, and 3 bases had no gene match. This CDR3 has 14 residues. Here the CDR3 reads CASSGTGWGNTIYF. The DNA of the CDR3 is TGTGCCAGCAGTGGGACAGGGTGGGGAAACACCATATATTTT.

V is TRBV6-6 and J is TRBJ2-2; TRBD1 might be the D (6 bases). The CDR3 is 14 residues long. Germline CDR1 reads MNHNY; CDR2 reads SVGAGI (reference sequence). Between the trimmed V and J ends, which lost 8 bases and 6 bases, there was a span of 16 bases. The CDR3 loop reads CASWPPTGSGELFF. Here the CDR3 DNA reads TGTGCCAGCTGGCCCCCCACAGGGTCCGGGGAGCTGTTTTTT.

The chain has TRBV19 and TRBJ2-1, with D uncertain. The CDR3 has 16 amino acids. The germline V gene encodes CDR1 LNHDA and CDR2 SQIVND (reference sequence). The V end was cut by 5 bases, the J end by 0 bases, with 14 bases between. The CDR3 DNA follows: TGTGCCAGTAGTCCAGCCCAACCGCGCTCCTACAATGAGCAGTTCTTC. It yields the protein CASSPAQPRSYNEQFF. Full variable domain (missing parts from reference TRBV19 and TRBJ2-1): DGGITQSPKYLFRKEGQNVTLSCEQNLNHDAMYWYRQDPGQGLRLIYYSQIVNDFQKGDIAEGYSVSREKKESFPLTVTSAQKNPTAFYLCASSPAQPRSYNEQFFGPGTRLTVL.

This chain joins TRBV29-1 and TRBJ1-2; D gene ambiguous. Germline loops: CDR1 SQVTM, CDR2 ANQGSEA. Trimming removed 8 bases from V and 3 bases from J, with 13 bases in between. The CDR3 runs 12 residues. The CDR3 DNA follows: TGCAGCTGGTTTGGCACGGACTATGGCTACACCTTC. This gives the protein CSWFGTDYGYTF.

This clone has just one count. The gene calls are TRBV28 and TRBJ2-1; TRBD2 might be the D (6 bases). CDR1 is MDHEN, CDR2 SYDVKM, per germline. This CDR3 comprises 13 residues. Trimming removed 3 bases from V and 7 bases from J, with 10 bases in between. CDR3 residues: CASSFPGRNEQFF. For the CDR3, the DNA is TGTGCCAGCAGTTTCCCGGGGAGGAATGAGCAGTTCTTC.

The rearrangement links TRBV6-1 to TRBJ1-5; D may be TRBD1 (5 bases). The CDR3 loop spans 15 amino acids. V dropped 3 bases and J dropped 4 bases, with 13 bases sitting between them. Per germline, CDR1 MNHNS and CDR2 SASEGT. DNA of the CDR3: TGTGCCAGCAGTGAGATCAGGGACGGGAATCAGCCCCAGCATTTT. Protein: CASSEIRDGNQPQHF.

V gene TRBV7-9 combines with J gene TRBJ2-5; D unclear. The germline CDR1 and CDR2 sequences are SEHNR and FQNEAQ (reference sequence). The CDR3 sequence is 13 residues long. Trimming took off 4 bases at V and 5 bases at J, with 11 bases between the two ends. The CDR3 loop reads CASSWGVRETQYF. The CDR3 DNA sequence: TGTGCCAGCAGCTGGGGTGTCCGGGAGACCCAGTACTTC. The full variable domain, its missing parts supplied by reference TRBV7-9 and TRBJ2-5, is DTGVSQNPRHKITKRGQNVTFRCDPISEHNRLYWYRQTLGQGPEFLTYFQNEAQLEKSRLLSDRFSAERPKGSFSTLEIQRTEQGDSAMYLCASSWGVRETQYFGPGTRLLVL.

This sequence joins TRBV7-2 and TRBJ1-2; D gene unclear. CDR1 SGHTA and CDR2 FQGNSA come from the germline V gene. The CDR3 is made up of 13 amino acids. V lost 7 bases and J lost 8, with 17 bases in between. The CDR3 loop reads CASTLGPRSGYTF. The CDR3 nucleotides read TGTGCCAGCACCCTGGGCCCGCGGTCCGGCTACACCTTC.